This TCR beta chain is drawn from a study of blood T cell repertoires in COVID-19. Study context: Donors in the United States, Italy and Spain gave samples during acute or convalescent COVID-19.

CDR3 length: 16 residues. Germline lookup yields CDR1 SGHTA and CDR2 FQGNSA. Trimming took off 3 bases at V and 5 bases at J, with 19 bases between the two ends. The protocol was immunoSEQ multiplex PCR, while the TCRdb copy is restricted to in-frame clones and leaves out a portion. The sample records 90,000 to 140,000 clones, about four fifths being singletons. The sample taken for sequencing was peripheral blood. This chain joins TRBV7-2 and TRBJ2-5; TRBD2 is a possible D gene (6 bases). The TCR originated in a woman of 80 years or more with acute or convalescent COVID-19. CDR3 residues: CASSLAQSGGPETQYF. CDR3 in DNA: TGTGCCAGCAGCTTGGCCCAGTCAGGAGGGCCTGAGACCCAGTACTTC.